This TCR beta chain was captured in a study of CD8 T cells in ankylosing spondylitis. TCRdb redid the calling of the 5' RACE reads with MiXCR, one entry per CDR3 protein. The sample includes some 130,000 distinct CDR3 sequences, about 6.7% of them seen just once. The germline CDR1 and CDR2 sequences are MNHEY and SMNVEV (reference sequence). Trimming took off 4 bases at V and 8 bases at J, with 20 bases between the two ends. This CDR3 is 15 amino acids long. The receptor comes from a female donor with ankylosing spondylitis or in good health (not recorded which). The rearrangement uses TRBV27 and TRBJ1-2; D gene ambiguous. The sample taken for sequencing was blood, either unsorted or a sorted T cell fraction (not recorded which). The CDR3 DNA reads TGTGCCAGCAGTTCGTCGAGACCCTTATCGGGAGGCTACACCTTC. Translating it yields CASSSSRPLSGGYTF.